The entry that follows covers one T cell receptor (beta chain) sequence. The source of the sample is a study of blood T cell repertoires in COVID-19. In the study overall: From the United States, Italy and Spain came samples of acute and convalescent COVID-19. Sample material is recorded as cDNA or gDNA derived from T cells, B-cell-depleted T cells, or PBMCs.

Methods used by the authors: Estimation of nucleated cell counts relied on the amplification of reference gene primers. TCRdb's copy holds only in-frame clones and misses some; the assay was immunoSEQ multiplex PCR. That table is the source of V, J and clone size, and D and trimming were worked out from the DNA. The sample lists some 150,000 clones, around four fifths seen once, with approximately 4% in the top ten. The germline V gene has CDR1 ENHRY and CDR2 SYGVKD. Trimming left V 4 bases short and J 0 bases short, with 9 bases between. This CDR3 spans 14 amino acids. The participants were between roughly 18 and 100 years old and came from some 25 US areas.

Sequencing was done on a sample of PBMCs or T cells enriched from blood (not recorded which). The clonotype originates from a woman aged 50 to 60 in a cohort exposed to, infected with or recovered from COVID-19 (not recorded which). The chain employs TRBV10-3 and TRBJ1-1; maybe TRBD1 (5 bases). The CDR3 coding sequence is TGTGCCATCAGTGCAGGGCTTATGAACACTGAAGCTTTCTTT. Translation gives CAISAGLMNTEAFF.